This T cell receptor beta chain was observed in a study of tumor and adjacent non-tumor tissue in lung cancer. At the level of the study: Stage I to III disease affected 9 to 10 men and 5 women aged 31 to 76. Findings and limits, study-wide: Compared with tumor, normal lung showed significantly lower TCR diversity. In normal lung, the top 100 clones were significantly more dominant than in tumor.

No cell sorting was done before RNA was extracted from the tissue. Chemotherapy-naive patients with new lung cancer underwent thoracic surgery in China, August–late 2014. On this clonotype: Antigen: not known. An end of the junction does not agree with germline; a read error may underlie this.

Three rounds of nested PCR, following a modified ARM-PCR protocol, produced the TCRbeta library. TCRdb re-called the multiplex PCR reads with MiXCR, one entry per CDR3 protein. The data hold 65,000 to 95,000 distinct CDR3 sequences, with 75% to 90% observed a single time. Sequencing was done on a sample of lung tumor tissue. The TCR was taken from a woman aged 45-65 years with non-small cell lung cancer.

CDR3 nucleotide sequence: TGTGCCAGCAGAGGGACAGAGAATCAACCCCAGCATTTT. Protein: CASRGTENQPQHF. The chain has TRBV6-2 or TRBV6-3 and TRBJ1-5; TRBD1 agrees at 7 bases. CDR3 length equals 13 residues. From germline, CDR1 is MNHEY and CDR2 SVGEGT.